This paragraph reports one T cell receptor beta chain. Its antigen is still unknown. These data belong to a study of cytomegalovirus exposure and HLA in healthy donors. Study-wide findings and caveats: Some public TCRs appeared in many individuals, while most sequences were rare. By a later analysis, the bulk of CMV-associated TCR beta chains appeared HLA-restricted. Among immune exposure information, only CMV serostatus was available.

It was with 60 Vbeta and 13 Jbeta primers that the PCR ran. Produced via immunoSEQ multiplex PCR; TCRdb's table is partial and in-frame only. The table lists about 55,000 clones, roughly four fifths of them singletons, with around 1.6% in the top ten. Germline V gene lookup returns CDR1 SGHAT and CDR2 FQNNGV. The CDR3 sequence is 13 residues long. The V segment lost 3 bases and the J segment 5 bases; nucleotides outside the gene matches: 3. The sequencing input was PBMCs. The origin of this receptor is a man aged 25-45 years in good health and CMV-seronegative. The V call is TRBV11-2, the J call TRBJ1-1; TRBD1 matches at 7 bases. CDR3 DNA: TGTGCCAGCAGCTTCACAGGGGAAACTGAAGCTTTCTTT. It specifies CASSFTGETEAFF.